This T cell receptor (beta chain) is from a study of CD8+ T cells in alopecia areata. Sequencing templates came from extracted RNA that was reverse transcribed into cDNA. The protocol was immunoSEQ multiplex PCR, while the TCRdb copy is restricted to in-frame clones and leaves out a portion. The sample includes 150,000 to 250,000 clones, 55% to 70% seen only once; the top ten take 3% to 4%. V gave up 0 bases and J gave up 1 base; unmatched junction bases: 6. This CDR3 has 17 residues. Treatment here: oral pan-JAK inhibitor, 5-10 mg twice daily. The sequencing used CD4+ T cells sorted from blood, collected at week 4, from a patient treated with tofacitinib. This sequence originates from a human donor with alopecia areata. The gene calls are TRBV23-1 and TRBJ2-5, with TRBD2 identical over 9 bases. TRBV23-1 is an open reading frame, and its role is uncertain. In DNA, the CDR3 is TGCGCCAGCAGTCAATCGGGGCAGCGGGGGGCCCAAGAGACCCAGTACTTC. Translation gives CASSQSGQRGAQETQYF.